This TCR beta chain was documented in a study of T cells in Graves' hyperthyroidism and ophthalmopathy. Notes on the study in general: Most thyroid clonotypes with frequency above 0.001 were detected in blood.

Germline V gene data show CDR1 as DFQATT and CDR2 as SNEGSKA (reference sequence). The CDR3 contains 13 residues. The ends lost 6 bases at V and 5 bases at J; junction bases unmatched: 6. This clonotype was observed many times. Its target is not known. Patients between 18 and 65 years old had hyperthyroidism, newly diagnosed and lasting under 2 months. Orbital computed tomography and thyroid ultrasound, together with serum TRAb and thyroxine and clinical symptoms, were used for diagnoses. The TCR beta CDR3 regions underwent amplification using RNA transcripts as the source. The TCR CDR3 was amplified in a first-round RT-PCR using the HTBI primer set. MiXCR, applied by TCRdb to the multiplex PCR reads, yields one record per CDR3 protein. The data show about 420,000 distinct CDR3 sequences, with roughly 15% seen just once and 5.3% held by the top ten.

The chain uses TRBV20-1 and TRBJ2-2, with 7 bases aligning to TRBD1. This TCR came from a woman in her late teens or twenties with Graves' hyperthyroidism. Material for sequencing was blood. CDR3 protein: CSARDSPTGELFF. DNA of the CDR3: TGCAGTGCCCGGGACAGTCCAACCGGGGAGCTGTTTTTT.